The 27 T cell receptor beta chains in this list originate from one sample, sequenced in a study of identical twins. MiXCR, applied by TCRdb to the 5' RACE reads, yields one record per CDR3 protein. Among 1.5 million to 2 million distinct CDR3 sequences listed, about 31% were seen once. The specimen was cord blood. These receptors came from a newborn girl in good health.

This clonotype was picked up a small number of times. The CDR3 is CASSQSPTGGYYGYTF. The CDR3 DNA reads TGTGCCAGCAGTCAGAGCCCGACAGGGGGCTACTATGGCTACACCTTC. The chain recombines TRBV6-6 with TRBJ1-2, with 10 nucleotides matching TRBD1. The ends lost 5 bases at V and 3 bases at J; junction bases unmatched: 9. Germline values: CDR1 MNHNY, CDR2 SVGAGI (reference sequence). CDR3 length: 16 amino acids.

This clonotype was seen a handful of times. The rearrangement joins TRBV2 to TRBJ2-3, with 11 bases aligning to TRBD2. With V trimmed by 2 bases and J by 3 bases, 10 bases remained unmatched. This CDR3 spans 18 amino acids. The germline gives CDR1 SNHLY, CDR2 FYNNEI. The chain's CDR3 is CASSERASGRSVTDTQYF. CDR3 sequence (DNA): TGTGCCAGCAGTGAAAGGGCTAGCGGGAGGAGTGTGACAGATACGCAGTATTTT.

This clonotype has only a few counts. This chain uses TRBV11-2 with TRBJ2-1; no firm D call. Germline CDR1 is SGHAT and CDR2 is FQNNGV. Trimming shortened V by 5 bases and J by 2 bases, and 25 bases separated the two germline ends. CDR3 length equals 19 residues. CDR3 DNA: TGTGCCAGCAGCCCCCTTGATATTAGACGGGTCTCCACCTACAATGAGCAGTTCTTC. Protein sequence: CASSPLDIRRVSTYNEQFF.

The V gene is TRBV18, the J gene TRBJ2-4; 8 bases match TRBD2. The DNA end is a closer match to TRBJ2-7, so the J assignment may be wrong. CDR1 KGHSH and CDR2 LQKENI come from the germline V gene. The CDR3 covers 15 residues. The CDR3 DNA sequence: TGTGCCAGCTCCTACACGGTAGCGGGAACCTACGAGCAGTACTTC. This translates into CASSYTVAGTYEQYF.

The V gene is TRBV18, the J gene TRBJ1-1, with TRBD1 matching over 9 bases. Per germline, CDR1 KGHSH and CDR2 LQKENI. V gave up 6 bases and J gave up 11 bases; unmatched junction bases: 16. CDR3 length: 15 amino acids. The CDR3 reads CASSTGTGITYGAFF. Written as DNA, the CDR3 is TGTGCCAGCTCGACCGGGACAGGGATCACCTACGGGGCTTTCTTT.

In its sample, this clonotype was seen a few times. The CDR3 DNA is TGCAGTGCTAGAGATAGGAAACTAGCGGGTGCCGATGAGCAGTTCTTC. It is translated as CSARDRKLAGADEQFF. V is TRBV20-1 and J is TRBJ2-1; 9 nucleotides align to TRBD2. The CDR3 sequence is 16 residues long. CDR1 is DFQATT, CDR2 SNEGSKA, per germline (reference sequence). Unmatched junction bases numbered 11, after V lost 0 bases and J lost 8 bases.

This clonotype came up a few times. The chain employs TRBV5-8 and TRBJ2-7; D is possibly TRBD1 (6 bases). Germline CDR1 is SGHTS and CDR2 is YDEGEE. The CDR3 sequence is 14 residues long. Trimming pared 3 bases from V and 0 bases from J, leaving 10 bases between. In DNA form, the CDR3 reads TGTGCCAGCAGCTCTGAGACAGGCTCCTACGAGCAGTACTTC. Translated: CASSSETGSYEQYF.

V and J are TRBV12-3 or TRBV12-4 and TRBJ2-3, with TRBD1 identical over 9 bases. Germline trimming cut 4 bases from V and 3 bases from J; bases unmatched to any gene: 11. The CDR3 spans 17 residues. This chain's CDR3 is CASSSQTGGRGTDTQYF. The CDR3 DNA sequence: TGTGCCAGCAGTTCCCAAACAGGGGGCCGAGGGACAGATACGCAGTATTTT.

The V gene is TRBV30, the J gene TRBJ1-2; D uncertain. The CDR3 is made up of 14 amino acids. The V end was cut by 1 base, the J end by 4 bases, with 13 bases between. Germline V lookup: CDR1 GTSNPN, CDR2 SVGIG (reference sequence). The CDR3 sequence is CAWSELSHTYGYTF. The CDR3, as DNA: TGTGCCTGGAGTGAGTTATCACACACCTATGGCTACACCTTC.

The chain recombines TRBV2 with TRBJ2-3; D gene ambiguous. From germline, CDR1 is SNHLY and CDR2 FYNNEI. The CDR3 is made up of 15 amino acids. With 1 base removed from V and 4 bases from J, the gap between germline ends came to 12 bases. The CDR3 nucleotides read TGTGCCAGCAGTGAAGGGCCTGGTAGGGCAGATACGCAGTATTTT. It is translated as CASSEGPGRADTQYF.

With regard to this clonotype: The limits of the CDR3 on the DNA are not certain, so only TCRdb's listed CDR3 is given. This CDR3 reads CASSQEWGQQYFGPGTQGYF. V is TRBV4-1 and J is TRBJ2-3; TRBD1 reflects the table's D call only, with no check against the DNA. Ends included, the CDR3 has 20 residues. Per germline, CDR1 MGHRA and CDR2 YSYEKL.

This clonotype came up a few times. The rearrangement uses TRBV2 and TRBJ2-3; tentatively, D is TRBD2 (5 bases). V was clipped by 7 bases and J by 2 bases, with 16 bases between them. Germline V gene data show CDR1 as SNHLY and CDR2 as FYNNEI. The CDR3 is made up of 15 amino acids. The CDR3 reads CASTEGSPATDTQYF. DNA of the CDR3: TGTGCCAGCACAGAGGGTAGCCCCGCCACAGATACGCAGTATTTT.

CDR3 nucleotide sequence: TGCGCCAGCAGCTTTGGGGGCCGGACAGGGGATTTCAATGAGCAGTACTTC. Its protein product is CASSFGGRTGDFNEQYF. This chain connects TRBV5-1 to TRBJ2-5; 9 nucleotides line up with TRBD1. The trim removed 2 bases at V and 11 bases at J, leaving 19 bases unmatched. CDR1 and CDR2 from the germline V gene are SGHRS and YFSETQ. The CDR3 runs 17 residues.

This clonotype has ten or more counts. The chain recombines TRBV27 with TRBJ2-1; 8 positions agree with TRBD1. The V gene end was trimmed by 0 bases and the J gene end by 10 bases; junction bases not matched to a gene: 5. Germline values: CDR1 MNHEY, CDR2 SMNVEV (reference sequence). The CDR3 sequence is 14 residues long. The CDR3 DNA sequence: TGTGCCAGCAGTTTATCGCAGGGGGCTAGGGAGCAGTTCTTC. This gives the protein CASSLSQGAREQFF.

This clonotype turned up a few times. Written as DNA, the CDR3 is TGTGCCAGCTCACCCCAGGGGAGGTTGTCGGAAAAACTGTTTTTT. It specifies CASSPQGRLSEKLFF. The V gene is TRBV18, the J gene TRBJ1-4; a weak D match, TRBD1 (6 bases). Germline V gene lookup returns CDR1 KGHSH and CDR2 LQKENI. CDR3 size: 15 residues. Trimming stripped 3 bases from V and 8 bases from J, with 16 bases between.

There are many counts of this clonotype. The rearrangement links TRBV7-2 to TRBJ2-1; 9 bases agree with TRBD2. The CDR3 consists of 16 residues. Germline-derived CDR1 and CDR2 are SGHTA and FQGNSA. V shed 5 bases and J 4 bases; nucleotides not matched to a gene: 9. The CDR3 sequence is CASSPLGTSSYNEQFF. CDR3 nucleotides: TGTGCCAGCAGCCCTCTGGGGACTAGCTCGTACAATGAGCAGTTCTTC.

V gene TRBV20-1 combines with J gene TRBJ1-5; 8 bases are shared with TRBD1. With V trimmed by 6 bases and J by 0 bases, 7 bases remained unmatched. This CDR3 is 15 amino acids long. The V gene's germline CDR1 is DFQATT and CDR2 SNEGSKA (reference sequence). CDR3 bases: TGCAGTGCCCCCAGGGGGCACTATAGCAATCAGCCCCAGCATTTT. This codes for CSAPRGHYSNQPQHF.

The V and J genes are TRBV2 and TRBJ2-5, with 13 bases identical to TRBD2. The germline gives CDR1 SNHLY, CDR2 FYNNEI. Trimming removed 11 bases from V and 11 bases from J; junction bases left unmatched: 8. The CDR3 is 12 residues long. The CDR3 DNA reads TGTGCCTCGACTAGCGGGAGGAATGAGCAGTACTTC. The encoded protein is CASTSGRNEQYF.

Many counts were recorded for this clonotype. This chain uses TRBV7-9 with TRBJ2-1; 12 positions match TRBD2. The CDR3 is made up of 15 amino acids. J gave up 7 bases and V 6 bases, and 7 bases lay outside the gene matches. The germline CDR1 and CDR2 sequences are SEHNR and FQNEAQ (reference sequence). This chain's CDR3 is CASSLALAGGNEQFF. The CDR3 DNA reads TGTGCCAGCAGTTTGGCCCTAGCGGGGGGGAATGAGCAGTTCTTC.

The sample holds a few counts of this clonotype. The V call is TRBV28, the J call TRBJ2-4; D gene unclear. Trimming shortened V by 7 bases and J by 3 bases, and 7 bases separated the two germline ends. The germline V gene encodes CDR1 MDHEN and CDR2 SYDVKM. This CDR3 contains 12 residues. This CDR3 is CASKGGKNIQYF. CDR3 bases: TGTGCCAGCAAGGGTGGCAAAAACATTCAGTACTTC.

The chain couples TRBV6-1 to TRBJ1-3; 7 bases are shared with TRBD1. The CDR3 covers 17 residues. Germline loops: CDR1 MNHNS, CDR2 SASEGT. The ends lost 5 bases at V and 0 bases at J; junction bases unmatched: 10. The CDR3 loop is CASSPTGPWDSGNTIYF. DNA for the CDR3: TGTGCCAGCAGTCCGACAGGGCCATGGGACTCTGGAAACACCATATATTTT.

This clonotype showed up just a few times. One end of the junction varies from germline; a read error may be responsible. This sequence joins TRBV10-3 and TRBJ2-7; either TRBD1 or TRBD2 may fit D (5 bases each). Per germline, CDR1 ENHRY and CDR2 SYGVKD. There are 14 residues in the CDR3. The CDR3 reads CAICEPTGGYEQYF. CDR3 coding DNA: TGTGCCATCTGTGAACCTACAGGAGGCTACGAGCAGTACTTC.

CDR3 DNA sequence: TGTGCCAGCAGCCAAGGAGGGCGACAGGGGGCGCGAAAACTGTTTTTT. It codes for CASSQGGRQGARKLFF. This chain links TRBV4-2 with TRBJ1-4; TRBD1 agrees at 10 bases. V was pared by 1 base and J by 10 bases, with 9 bases of the junction left unmatched. This CDR3 is built from 16 residues. Germline CDR1 LGHNA, CDR2 YNFKEQ.

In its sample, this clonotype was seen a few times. CDR3 loop: CASSPTGPFNEQFF. The DNA of the CDR3 is TGTGCCAGCAGCCCTACCGGACCGTTCAATGAGCAGTTCTTC. The chain couples TRBV11-2 to TRBJ2-1; no definite D call. The CDR3 runs 14 residues. Germline CDR1 is SGHAT and CDR2 is FQNNGV. The ends were cut back, 5 bases at V and 6 bases at J, with 14 bases in the middle.

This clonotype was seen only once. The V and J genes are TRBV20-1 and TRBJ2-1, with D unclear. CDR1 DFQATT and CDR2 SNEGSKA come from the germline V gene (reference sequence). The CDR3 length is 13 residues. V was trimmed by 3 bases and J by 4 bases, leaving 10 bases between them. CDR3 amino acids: CSASHRPYNEQFF. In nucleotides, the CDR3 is TGCAGTGCTAGCCATCGGCCTTACAATGAGCAGTTCTTC.

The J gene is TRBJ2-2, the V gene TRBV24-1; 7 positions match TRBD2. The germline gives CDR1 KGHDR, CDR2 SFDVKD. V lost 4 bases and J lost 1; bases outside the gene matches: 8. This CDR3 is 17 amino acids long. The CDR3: CATSDRTRRKNTGELFF. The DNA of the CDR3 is TGTGCCACCAGTGACAGGACTAGGAGGAAGAACACCGGGGAGCTGTTTTTT.

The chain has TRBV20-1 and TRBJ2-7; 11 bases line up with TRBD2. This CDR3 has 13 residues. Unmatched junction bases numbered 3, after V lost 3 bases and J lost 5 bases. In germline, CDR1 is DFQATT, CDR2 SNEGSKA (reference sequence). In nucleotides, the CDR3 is TGCAGTGCTAGGGGACTAGCGGACCACGAGCAGTACTTC. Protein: CSARGLADHEQYF.